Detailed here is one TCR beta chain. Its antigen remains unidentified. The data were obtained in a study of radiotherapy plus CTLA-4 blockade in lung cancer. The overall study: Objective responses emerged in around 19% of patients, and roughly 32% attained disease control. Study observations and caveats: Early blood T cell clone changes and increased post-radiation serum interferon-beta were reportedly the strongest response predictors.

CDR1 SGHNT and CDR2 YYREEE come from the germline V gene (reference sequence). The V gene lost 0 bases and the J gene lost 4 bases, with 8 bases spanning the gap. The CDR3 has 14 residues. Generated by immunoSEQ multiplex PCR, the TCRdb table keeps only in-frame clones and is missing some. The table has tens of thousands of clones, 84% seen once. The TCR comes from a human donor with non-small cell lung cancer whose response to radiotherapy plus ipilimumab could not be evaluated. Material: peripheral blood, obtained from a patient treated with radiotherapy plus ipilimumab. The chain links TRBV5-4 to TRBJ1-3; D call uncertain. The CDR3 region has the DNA TGTGCCAGCAGCTTGGGGCGGCAGGGAAACACCATATATTTT. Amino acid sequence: CASSLGRQGNTIYF.